The 9 T cell receptor beta chains below come from one sample, sequenced in a study of OX40 agonist ivuxolimab in advanced cancers. Libraries came from the immunoSEQ multiplex PCR assay. The table was pulled from immuneACCESS by TCRdb, which kept in-frame rearrangements only. Such tables lose some clones; where checked, under half of the loss comes from unresolved V genes, and the rest has no known cause. The sample records about 55,000 clones, 84% of which are singletons. The top ten hold under 5.5% of the sample. The source was CD4+ or CD8+ T cells sorted from blood, collected in a trial of the OX40 agonist ivuxolimab. These receptors were collected from an adult with an advanced solid tumor such as melanoma, head and neck, liver or kidney cancer.

This sequence joins TRBV6-4 and TRBJ2-5, with 12 bases lining up with TRBD1. J was trimmed by 4 bases and V by 8 bases; bases with no gene match: 8. Germline lookup yields CDR1 MRHNA and CDR2 SNTAGT. The CDR3 consists of 15 residues. The CDR3 reads CASGEGQGAGETQYF. CDR3 nucleotides: TGTGCCAGCGGGGAGGGACAGGGGGCGGGAGAGACCCAGTACTTC.

This clone was detected once. This chain joins TRBV10-3 and TRBJ2-7, with 10 bases that match TRBD2. CDR3 size: 16 residues. Germline-derived CDR1 and CDR2 are ENHRY and SYGVKD. V lost 11 bases, J lost 7 bases, and 20 bases stayed unmatched. The CDR3 region is CALSVNLAGGVGEQYF. The CDR3 bases are TGTGCCCTATCAGTGAACTTAGCGGGAGGAGTCGGAGAGCAGTACTTC.

As concerns this clone: No DNA is shown, since the ends of the CDR3 on it are uncertain; the CDR3 is the one TCRdb lists. CDR3 protein: CASSSKLRAGPSSYEQYF. V and J are TRBV7-9 and TRBJ2-7. CDR1 and CDR2 from the germline V gene are SEHNR and FQNEAQ (reference sequence). The CDR3 is 18 amino acids long, termini counted.

This chain connects TRBV7-8 to TRBJ2-5, with 8 bases fitting TRBD1. V lost 3 bases, J lost 1 base, and 1 base stayed unmatched. Germline lookup yields CDR1 SGHVS and CDR2 FQNEAQ. The CDR3 contains 14 residues. CDR3 in amino acids: CASSFQGAQETQYF. Here the CDR3 DNA reads TGTGCCAGCAGCTTTCAGGGGGCCCAAGAGACCCAGTACTTC.

This sequence joins TRBV11-3 and TRBJ1-1, with 8 bases fitting TRBD1. V lost 5 bases, J lost 7 bases, and 6 bases stayed unmatched. The CDR3 is made up of 13 amino acids. The germline gives CDR1 SGHNT, CDR2 YENEEA. As DNA, the CDR3 is TGTGCCAGCAGCCCAAATGACAGGGGTGAAGCTTTCTTT. Its protein product is CASSPNDRGEAFF.

The genes are TRBV15 and TRBJ2-4, with 11 bases lining up with TRBD1. This CDR3 contains 17 residues. The germline CDR1 and CDR2 sequences are LNHNV and YYDKDF (reference sequence). V was clipped by 1 base and J by 1 base; unmatched bases: 3. In DNA, the CDR3 is TGTGCCACCAGCAGAGGGACAGGGGGCTGGGCCAAAAACATTCAGTACTTC. Translation gives CATSRGTGGWAKNIQYF. Full variable domain (missing parts from reference TRBV15 and TRBJ2-4): DAMVIQNPRYQVTQFGKPVTLSCSQTLNHNVMYWYQQKSSQAPKLLFHYYDKDFNNEADTPDNFQSRRPNTSFCFLDIRSPGLGDTAMYLCATSRGTGGWAKNIQYFGAGTRLSVL.

The chain is built from TRBV15 and TRBJ1-1; unclear D gene. The ends were cut back, 5 bases at V and 0 bases at J, with 7 bases in the middle. Germline CDR1 LNHNV, CDR2 YYDKDF (reference sequence). This CDR3 is built from 13 residues. In nucleotides, the CDR3 is TGTGCCACCAGCCCCTCCCTGAACACTGAAGCTTTCTTT. Its protein is CATSPSLNTEAFF.

The chain uses TRBV6-1 and TRBJ1-5; D is uncertain. The CDR3 covers 13 residues. V was pared by 7 bases and J by 6 bases, with 13 bases between. Germline-derived CDR1 and CDR2 are MNHNS and SASEGT. The CDR3 bases are TGTGCCAGCACCCCCAACGGGGTTCAGCCCCAGCATTTT. Translated: CASTPNGVQPQHF.

The chain couples TRBV14 to TRBJ1-2; 8 bases match TRBD1. The CDR3 length is 13 residues. The J segment lost 4 bases and the V segment lost 8 bases, leaving 6 bases of the junction unmatched. Germline CDR1 reads SGHDN; CDR2 reads FVKESK. CDR3 in amino acids: CASGAGGTYGYTF. CDR3 nucleotide sequence: TGTGCCAGCGGGGCAGGGGGCACCTATGGCTACACCTTC.